These 26 T cell receptor beta chains came from one sample sequenced in a study of blood T cell repertoires in COVID-19. The protocol was immunoSEQ multiplex PCR, while the TCRdb copy is restricted to in-frame clones and leaves out a portion. Among tens of thousands of clones listed, roughly 80% were seen once. Input material: peripheral blood. The receptors derive from a man aged 55 to 70 with COVID-19, enrolled during active disease.

The chain employs TRBV3-1 (or the pseudogene TRBV3-2) and TRBJ2-3, with a weak D call TRBD2 (5 bases). The CDR3 has 15 amino acids. Trimming shortened V by 3 bases and J by 3 bases, and 13 bases separated the two germline ends. Per germline, CDR1 LGHDT and CDR2 YNNKEL (reference sequence). The CDR3 protein is CASSHEGRLTDTQYF. CDR3 nucleotides: TGTGCCAGCAGCCACGAGGGAAGATTGACAGATACGCAGTATTTT.

The chain is built from TRBV12-5 and TRBJ2-3, with TRBD2 as a possible D gene (5 bases). Trimming pared 4 bases from V and 8 bases from J, leaving 13 bases between. Germline V CDR1 and CDR2: LGHNT, FRNRAP. The CDR3 is 13 residues long. The chain's CDR3 is CASGSDLFGTQYF. The CDR3 coding sequence is TGTGCTAGTGGTTCGGACTTGTTTGGTACGCAGTATTTT.

The chain couples TRBV5-1 to TRBJ1-2, with D perhaps matching TRBD1 (5 bases). V lost 5 bases and J lost 3, with 11 bases in between. The CDR3 consists of 13 residues. Germline values: CDR1 SGHRS, CDR2 YFSETQ. In DNA, the CDR3 is TGCGCCAGCAGTTACGGAGGGGACTATGGCTACACCTTC. Translating gives CASSYGGDYGYTF.

J is TRBJ2-5 and V is TRBV7-2; 8 positions agree with TRBD2. Looked up from germline, CDR1 is SGHTA and CDR2 is FQGNSA. The CDR3 totals 16 residues. V shed 0 bases, J shed 6 bases, and the junction held 9 bases outside the gene matches. The CDR3 DNA sequence: TGTGCCAGCAGCTTAGCGCGGACTAGCATAACGAAGACCCAGTACTTC. This sequence encodes CASSLARTSITKTQYF.

The genes are TRBV7-9 and TRBJ2-5; no definite D call. The V gene's germline CDR1 is SEHNR and CDR2 FQNEAQ (reference sequence). Trimming shortened V by 5 bases and J by 5 bases, and 15 bases separated the two germline ends. The CDR3 runs to 14 residues. Here the CDR3 DNA reads TGTGCCAGCAGCCCGGGTCTAGACGGGGAGACCCAGTACTTC. It yields the protein CASSPGLDGETQYF.

This clone has only a few counts. J is TRBJ2-2 and V is TRBV15; 15 bases align to TRBD2. CDR1 and CDR2 from the germline V gene are LNHNV and YYDKDF (reference sequence). CDR3 length equals 16 residues. The V gene end was trimmed by 8 bases and the J gene end by 4 bases; junction bases not matched to a gene: 5. The CDR3 bases are TGTGCCACCGGACTAGCGGGAGGGCCATCCACCGGGGAGCTGTTTTTT. It encodes CATGLAGGPSTGELFF.

The chain uses TRBV11-3 and TRBJ2-4; a possible D gene is TRBD1 (8 bases). The CDR3 contains 15 residues. Per germline, CDR1 SGHNT and CDR2 YENEEA. V dropped 3 bases and J dropped 8 bases, with 17 bases sitting between them. The CDR3 DNA sequence: TGTGCCAGCAGCTTTACCAACAGGGGGAGGGACATTCAGTACTTC. Encoded protein: CASSFTNRGRDIQYF.

The rearrangement joins TRBV3-1 (or the pseudogene TRBV3-2) to TRBJ1-5, with a tentative D call TRBD1 (5 bases). The CDR3 has 15 residues. V gave up 5 bases and J gave up 1 base, with 12 bases separating them. Germline V CDR1 and CDR2: LGHDT, YNNKEL (reference sequence). CDR3 residues: CASSAHGGSNQPQHF. The DNA of the CDR3 is TGTGCCAGCAGCGCCCACGGGGGGAGCAATCAGCCCCAGCATTTT.

The rearrangement links TRBV2 to TRBJ1-1; D might be TRBD1 (5 bases). CDR1 SNHLY and CDR2 FYNNEI come from the germline V gene. V was pared by 7 bases and J by 2 bases, with 17 bases between. The CDR3 loop spans 15 amino acids. CDR3 sequence: CASILDTWGNTEAFF. CDR3 DNA sequence: TGTGCCAGCATTCTGGACACCTGGGGAAACACTGAAGCTTTCTTT.

CDR3 bases: TGTGCCAGCAGTTTATTTACAGGGAACTATGGCTACACCTTC. Its translation is CASSLFTGNYGYTF. The chain combines TRBV27 with TRBJ1-2; possible D gene TRBD1, 6 bases. V lost 1 base and J 2 bases, leaving 8 bases between the germline ends. The length of the CDR3 is 14 residues. Germline lookup yields CDR1 MNHEY and CDR2 SMNVEV (reference sequence).

This clone was recorded a few times. This chain connects TRBV6-6 to TRBJ1-1, with TRBD1 as a possible D gene (6 bases). CDR3 size: 14 residues. CDR1 and CDR2 (germline): MNHNY, SVGAGI (reference sequence). V was shortened by 5 bases and J by 5 bases, with 15 bases between the two germline ends. The CDR3 loop is CASSHTGTGTEAFF. The CDR3 DNA sequence: TGTGCCAGCAGTCATACAGGGACGGGGACTGAAGCTTTCTTT.

This clone was observed a handful of times. V gene TRBV14 combines with J gene TRBJ1-2, with D uncertain. CDR1 SGHDN and CDR2 FVKESK come from the germline V gene. Trimming removed 4 bases at V and 6 bases at J, with 12 bases between. The CDR3 runs 13 residues. The CDR3 spells CASSRATGNGYTF. CDR3 coding DNA: TGTGCCAGCAGCCGAGCTACGGGAAATGGCTACACCTTC.

V usage is TRBV5-1 and J usage is TRBJ2-7; 9 bases agree with TRBD1. From germline, CDR1 is SGHRS and CDR2 YFSETQ. The CDR3 length is 16 residues. Unmatched junction bases numbered 14, after V lost 4 bases and J lost 6 bases. The CDR3: CASSIIPGQGGGEQYF. CDR3 DNA: TGCGCCAGCAGCATCATTCCGGGACAGGGTGGGGGCGAGCAGTACTTC.

The chain combines TRBV4-2 with TRBJ1-5, with 8 nucleotides matching TRBD1. The CDR3 is made up of 17 amino acids. V trimming: 4 bases; J trimming: 2 bases; junction bases outside the gene matches: 10. The V gene's germline CDR1 is LGHNA and CDR2 YNFKEQ. The DNA for the CDR3 is TGTGCCAGCAGCCTCCGGACAGGGAGGGAGGGCAATCAGCCCCAGCATTTT. It is translated as CASSLRTGREGNQPQHF.

Many counts were recorded for this clone. This chain joins TRBV30 and TRBJ1-2, with TRBD1 as a possible D gene (6 bases). V was clipped by 8 bases and J by 2 bases, with 18 bases between them. The CDR3 contains 14 residues. The germline gives CDR1 GTSNPN, CDR2 SVGIG (reference sequence). The CDR3 region is CAGPFPGQNYGYTF. In nucleotides, the CDR3 is TGTGCCGGACCCTTCCCCGGACAGAACTATGGCTACACCTTC.

J is TRBJ2-7 and V is TRBV5-5; a weak D match, TRBD1 (6 bases). The germline V gene encodes CDR1 SGHKS and CDR2 YYEKEE (reference sequence). CDR3 length: 13 amino acids. The V gene lost 4 bases and the J gene lost 4 bases, with 12 bases spanning the gap. DNA of the CDR3: TGTGCCAGCAGCCTAGGGGGAGTTTACGAGCAGTACTTC. Protein product: CASSLGGVYEQYF.

The rearrangement uses TRBV19 and TRBJ1-1; TRBD1 matches at 8 bases. The V gene's germline CDR1 is LNHDA and CDR2 SQIVND (reference sequence). CDR3 length: 14 residues. After removal of 4 bases from V and 4 bases from J, the junction contained 5 bases not matched to a gene. The CDR3 DNA follows: TGTGCCAGTAGTAGGGACAGGTTCGGCACTGAAGCTTTCTTT. Protein sequence: CASSRDRFGTEAFF.

The genes are TRBV12-5 and TRBJ2-1; D might be TRBD1 (6 bases). The ends were cut back, 6 bases at V and 9 bases at J, with 9 bases in the middle. Per the germline V gene, CDR1 is LGHNT and CDR2 is FRNRAP. CDR3 length: 11 amino acids. The CDR3 protein is CASGTGFEQFF. CDR3 nucleotides: TGTGCTAGTGGAACAGGGTTTGAGCAGTTCTTC.

The rearrangement uses TRBV25-1 and TRBJ1-2, with a weak D call TRBD1 (6 bases). This CDR3 comprises 12 residues. V gave up 6 bases and J gave up 6 bases, with 11 bases separating them. CDR1 and CDR2 (germline): MGHDK, SYGVNS. The CDR3: CASRRGSHGYTF. In nucleotides, the CDR3 is TGTGCCAGCAGGAGGGGGTCCCATGGCTACACCTTC.

The chain carries TRBV11-2 and TRBJ1-4; weak D call: TRBD1 (6 bases). CDR1 and CDR2 from the germline V gene are SGHAT and FQNNGV. The CDR3 has 13 amino acids. V lost 4 bases to trimming and J lost 7 bases, with 10 bases between them. The CDR3, as DNA: TGTGCCAGCAGCTCAGGGGTCATTGAAAAACTGTTTTTT. It yields the protein CASSSGVIEKLFF.

The CDR3 region is CSSGGGDYNEQFF. The CDR3 coding sequence is TGCAGCTCCGGCGGCGGGGACTACAATGAGCAGTTCTTC. This chain links TRBV29-1 with TRBJ2-1; weak D call: TRBD2 (6 bases). The germline V gene encodes CDR1 SQVTM and CDR2 ANQGSEA. This CDR3 comprises 13 residues. Trimming cost V 8 bases and J 3 bases, with 14 bases left between them.

The V and J genes are TRBV27 and TRBJ2-6; TRBD2 might be the D (5 bases). The V and J ends lost 3 bases and 4 bases respectively, with 13 bases between them. Germline V gene lookup returns CDR1 MNHEY and CDR2 SMNVEV (reference sequence). The CDR3 consists of 16 residues. CDR3 coding DNA: TGTGCCAGCAGTTTGGCGGGTAGCCTAGGGGCCAACGTCCTGACTTTC. This sequence encodes CASSLAGSLGANVLTF.

The gene calls are TRBV29-1 and TRBJ2-2; 8 nucleotides agree with TRBD1. This CDR3 contains 12 residues. The germline V gene has CDR1 SQVTM and CDR2 ANQGSEA. The V segment lost 6 bases and the J segment 3 bases; nucleotides outside the gene matches: 0. This chain's CDR3 is CSVQGDTGELFF. In nucleotides, the CDR3 is TGCAGCGTACAGGGGGACACCGGGGAGCTGTTTTTT.

The CDR3 region has the DNA TGTGCCAGCAGCCAGGGACAGGGAGACTCTCAGCCCCAGCATTTT. Protein: CASSQGQGDSQPQHF. The chain is built from TRBV3-1 (or the pseudogene TRBV3-2) and TRBJ1-5; 9 bases align to TRBD1. The trim removed 3 bases at V and 6 bases at J, leaving 6 bases unmatched. Germline V gene data show CDR1 as LGHDT and CDR2 as YNNKEL (reference sequence). This CDR3 contains 15 residues.

As DNA, the CDR3 is TGTGCCACGAGCCGGGACAGGGGATATGGCTACACCTTC. This translates into CATSRDRGYGYTF. The chain links TRBV12-3 or TRBV12-4 to TRBJ1-2; 10 bases match TRBD1. The CDR3 loop spans 13 amino acids. With V trimmed by 10 bases and J by 5 bases, 7 bases remained unmatched.

The chain employs TRBV6-5 and TRBJ1-3; 10 bases are shared with TRBD1. This CDR3 comprises 13 residues. Losses at the gene ends were 8 bases for V and 8 bases for J; bases not matched to a gene: 6. Germline V lookup: CDR1 MNHEY, CDR2 SVGAGI. The CDR3 region has the DNA TGTGCCAGCTCGGGACAGGGGAAAGACACCATATATTTT. Residues: CASSGQGKDTIYF.